One sample yielded the 13 T cell receptor beta chains listed below, sequenced in a study of beta chain features in type 1 diabetes. Expressed TCRB transcripts were sequenced after all isolated RNA was converted to cDNA. The method was immunoSEQ multiplex PCR; TCRdb's version includes in-frame clones alone and lacks a portion of them. The sample holds around 97,000 clones, under 30% seen once. General study results and limits: All four CD4+ subsets of Type 1 diabetes patients contained TCRB CDR3s that were moderately but significantly shorter.

Their antigen targets remain unknown. The sequenced sample was central memory CD4+ T cells from blood. Receptor source: a woman aged 18-35 years with type 1 diabetes.

The chain has TRBV19 and TRBJ2-7; TRBD1 aligns across 11 bases. Germline lookup yields CDR1 LNHDA and CDR2 SQIVND (reference sequence). The CDR3 contains 12 residues. V trimming: 7 bases; J trimming: 6 bases; junction bases outside the gene matches: 2. The CDR3 is CASMDRGLEQYF. CDR3 bases: TGTGCCAGTATGGACAGGGGGCTCGAGCAGTACTTC.

This clone was observed a handful of times. The V call is TRBV7-8, the J call TRBJ1-1, with a weak D call TRBD1 (5 bases). This CDR3 contains 20 residues. V was shortened by 2 bases and J by 0 bases, with 25 bases between the two germline ends. Germline V CDR1 and CDR2: SGHVS, FQNEAQ. The CDR3 reads CASSLRRGHRTNHMNTEAFF. CDR3 nucleotides: TGTGCCAGCAGCTTAAGGCGCGGTCACAGGACAAATCACATGAACACTGAAGCTTTCTTT. Together with reference TRBV7-8 and TRBJ1-1, the CDR3 gives the full variable domain: GAGVSQSPRYKVAKRGQDVALRCDPISGHVSLFWYQQALGQGPEFLTYFQNEAQLDKSGLPSDRFFAERPEGSVSTLKIQRTQQEDSAVYLCASSLRRGHRTNHMNTEAFFGQGTRLTVV.

There are a few counts of this clone. This chain uses TRBV19 with TRBJ1-2; D not resolved. The CDR3 is 16 amino acids. From germline, CDR1 is LNHDA and CDR2 SQIVND (reference sequence). Trimming cost V 1 base and J 8 bases, with 20 bases left between them. CDR3: CASSIGLRPREKGYTF. The CDR3 nucleotides are TGTGCCAGTAGTATAGGTCTCCGGCCGCGGGAGAAGGGCTACACCTTC. Combining the CDR3 with reference TRBV19 and TRBJ1-2 gives the whole variable domain DGGITQSPKYLFRKEGQNVTLSCEQNLNHDAMYWYRQDPGQGLRLIYYSQIVNDFQKGDIAEGYSVSREKKESFPLTVTSAQKNPTAFYLCASSIGLRPREKGYTFGSGTRLTVV.

This clone was seen just once. J is TRBJ1-2 and V is TRBV9, with D maybe TRBD1 (6 bases). Germline assignment: CDR1 SGDLS and CDR2 YYNGEE. The CDR3 runs 15 residues. Trimming stripped 4 bases from V and 3 bases from J, with 16 bases between. CDR3 nucleotide sequence: TGTGCCAGCAGCTCATCAACAGGGCTGGACTATGGCTACACCTTC. It translates to CASSSSTGLDYGYTF.

A few counts support this clone. J is TRBJ1-2 and V is TRBV19; 11 bases align to TRBD1. The V segment lost 4 bases and the J segment 5 bases; nucleotides outside the gene matches: 3. The CDR3 covers 14 residues. The germline V gene has CDR1 LNHDA and CDR2 SQIVND (reference sequence). The CDR3 region is CASSTGQGAYGYTF. In DNA form, the CDR3 reads TGTGCCAGTAGTACAGGACAGGGGGCATATGGCTACACCTTC. The full variable domain, rest sourced from reference TRBV19 and TRBJ1-2, is DGGITQSPKYLFRKEGQNVTLSCEQNLNHDAMYWYRQDPGQGLRLIYYSQIVNDFQKGDIAEGYSVSREKKESFPLTVTSAQKNPTAFYLCASSTGQGAYGYTFGSGTRLTVV.

This clone was counted between two and nine times. Other DNA sequences in this sample translate to the same CDR3. The rearrangement uses TRBV5-1 and TRBJ2-5; D remains unclear. Trimming took off 3 bases at V and 2 bases at J, with 2 bases between the two ends. The CDR3 is 11 amino acids. CDR1 and CDR2 (germline): SGHRS, YFSETQ. The CDR3 nucleotides are TGCGCCAGCAGCTCTCAAGAGACCCAGTACTTC. Protein: CASSSQETQYF.

This clone showed up just a few times. The CDR3 bases are TGTGCCAGCGTTGCCCGACAGTCGTACCAAGAGACCCAGTACTTC. Amino acid sequence: CASVARQSYQETQYF. The chain is built from TRBV2 and TRBJ2-5, with D possibly matching TRBD1 (5 bases). The ends were cut back, 8 bases at V and 0 bases at J, with 16 bases in the middle. This CDR3 is built from 15 residues. Germline assignment: CDR1 SNHLY and CDR2 FYNNEI. The entire variable domain, with the rest obtained from reference TRBV2 and TRBJ2-5, is as follows: EPEVTQTPSHQVTQMGQEVILRCVPISNHLYFYWYRQILGQKVEFLVSFYNNEISEKSEIFDDQFSVERPDGSNFTLKIRSTKLEDSAMYFCASVARQSYQETQYFGPGTRLLVL.

A few counts support this clone. The gene calls are TRBV10-3 and TRBJ1-2; no firm D call. Looked up from germline, CDR1 is ENHRY and CDR2 is SYGVKD. The V and J ends lost 3 bases and 7 bases respectively, with 12 bases between them. This CDR3 is 13 amino acids long. This CDR3 reads CAISDRESGGYTF. DNA of the CDR3: TGTGCCATCAGTGACCGGGAATCGGGTGGCTACACCTTC.

This clone turned up a few times. In DNA, the CDR3 is TGTGCCAGCTCACCAGACAGGGCTCTCCTGAACACTGAAGCTTTCTTT. This encodes CASSPDRALLNTEAFF. The chain has TRBV18 and TRBJ1-1; 7 bases agree with TRBD1. Trimming removed 2 bases from V and 0 bases from J; junction bases left unmatched: 6. Germline V gene lookup returns CDR1 KGHSH and CDR2 LQKENI. The CDR3 consists of 16 residues.

In this sample, this clone turned up a few times. The chain joins TRBV7-3 to TRBJ1-3; a possible D gene is TRBD1 (5 bases). The CDR3 runs to 14 residues. Germline CDR1 is SGHTA and CDR2 is FQGTGA. The ends were cut back, 2 bases at V and 2 bases at J, with 7 bases in the middle. The CDR3 DNA reads TGTGCCAGCAGCTTAGGGGCAGCTGGAAACACCATATATTTT. Translated, it gives CASSLGAAGNTIYF.

This clone was counted a few times. V gene TRBV18 combines with J gene TRBJ2-1; 11 bases are a match to TRBD2. Per germline, CDR1 KGHSH and CDR2 LQKENI. The CDR3 spans 13 residues. V lost 6 bases to trimming and J lost 6 bases; unmatched junction nucleotides: 1. CDR3 region: CASSGLAGNEQFF. The CDR3 DNA sequence: TGTGCCAGCTCCGGACTAGCGGGCAATGAGCAGTTCTTC. The complete variable domain, with remaining parts taken from reference TRBV18 and TRBJ2-1, reads NAGVMQNPRHLVRRRGQEARLRCSPMKGHSHVYWYRQLPEEGLKFMVYLQKENIIDESGMPKERFSAEFPKEGPSILRIQQVVRGDSAAYFCASSGLAGNEQFFGPGTRLTVL.

The chain carries TRBV2 and TRBJ2-2; weak D call: TRBD2 (7 bases). The CDR3 is 16 residues long. Germline lookup yields CDR1 SNHLY and CDR2 FYNNEI. V dropped 7 bases and J dropped 4 bases, with 19 bases sitting between them. DNA for the CDR3: TGTGCCAGCAACCCCATAGGGGGGGGCTTCACCGGGGAGCTGTTTTTT. It translates to CASNPIGGGFTGELFF.

The rearrangement joins TRBV20-1 to TRBJ1-3; TRBD1 might be the D (5 bases). Germline V gene sequence: CDR1 DFQATT, CDR2 SNEGSKA (reference sequence). Trimming took 7 bases from V and 12 from J, leaving 16 bases between them. This CDR3 is built from 11 residues. The chain's CDR3 is CSGLLRGVIYF. CDR3 DNA: TGCAGTGGCCTGTTGCGGGGGGTCATATATTTT.